These T cell receptor beta chains were read from a single sample in a study of T cell responses to AZD1222 COVID-19 vaccine. Measured with immunoSEQ multiplex PCR; TCRdb has only the in-frame clones, and not every one. The table lists under 200,000 clones, 88% of them singletons. The sample was peripheral blood, taken 28 days after the second AZD1222 dose. These receptors came from an adult who received the AZD1222 COVID-19 vaccine. Both conserved end residues are part of each CDR3. A D gene is named only where the DNA matches it firmly. Clone size, where shown, is once, few, many, or a class for clones that have expanded.

J: TRBJ2-2
V: TRBV12-3/TRBV12-4
size: -
D: -
CDR3: CASSQGTTGELFF
DNA: TGTGCCAGCAGTCAGGGAACCACCGGGGAGCTGTTTTTT

J: TRBJ2-2
V: TRBV19
size: -
D: TRBD2
CDR3: CASSTSSGSSTGELFF
DNA: TGTGCCAGTAGTACCTCTAGCGGGAGTAGCACCGGGGAGCTGTTTTTT

J: TRBJ1-5
V: TRBV19
size: -
D: -
CDR3: CASSIAGGSFNQPQHF
DNA: TGTGCCAGTAGTATAGCGGGGGGGAGTTTCAATCAGCCCCAGCATTTT

J: TRBJ1-2
V: TRBV7-2
size: -
D: TRBD1
CDR3: CASSFGGTGGYGYTF
DNA: TGTGCCAGCAGCTTTGGGGGGACAGGGGGCTATGGCTACACCTTC

J: TRBJ2-7
V: TRBV9
size: -
D: -
CDR3: CASSGTVDSYEQYF
DNA: TGTGCCAGCAGCGGAACAGTAGATTCCTACGAGCAGTACTTC

J: TRBJ2-7
V: TRBV7-2
size: few
D: TRBD2
CDR3: CASSLAPGTSGYEQYF
DNA: TGTGCCAGCAGCTTAGCGCCGGGGACTAGCGGCTACGAGCAGTACTTC

J: TRBJ2-7
V: TRBV15
size: -
D: TRBD2
CDR3: CAPAGRSNEQYF
DNA: TGTGCCCCCGCCGGGAGGAGCAACGAGCAGTACTTC

J: TRBJ2-1
V: TRBV10-3
size: -
D: TRBD2
CDR3: CAIRGTSQNEQFF
DNA: TGTGCCATCAGAGGGACTAGCCAAAATGAGCAGTTCTTC

J: TRBJ2-4
V: TRBV15
size: -
D: -
CDR3: CATSRDPAGAKNIQYF
DNA: TGTGCCACCAGCAGAGACCCTGCGGGGGCCAAAAACATTCAGTACTTC

J: TRBJ2-7
V: TRBV6-4
size: -
D: TRBD2
CDR3: CASSDSASGRNEQYF
DNA: TGTGCCAGCAGTGACTCGGCTAGCGGGAGAAACGAGCAGTACTTC

J: TRBJ2-3
V: TRBV5-1
size: once
D: TRBD2
CDR3: CASSLAGGSGDTQYF
DNA: TGCGCCAGCAGCTTGGCCGGCGGGAGTGGGGATACGCAGTATTTT

J: TRBJ2-2
V: TRBV24-1
size: once
D: -
CDR3: CATSDLGRRGLTGELFF
DNA: TGTGCCACCAGTGATTTAGGGAGAAGGGGTCTCACCGGGGAGCTGTTTTTT

J: TRBJ2-1
V: TRBV27
size: -
D: TRBD2
CDR3: CASRGQGTSGGYNEQFF
DNA: TGTGCCAGCAGGGGACAGGGGACTAGCGGGGGATACAATGAGCAGTTCTTC

J: TRBJ2-5
V: TRBV18
size: -
D: TRBD2
CDR3: CASSPLAGGYQETQYF
DNA: TGTGCCAGCTCACCTTTAGCGGGAGGGTACCAAGAGACCCAGTACTTC

J: TRBJ2-1
V: TRBV15
size: -
D: -
CDR3: CATSRVDISYNEQFF
DNA: TGTGCCACCAGCAGAGTTGACATCTCCTACAATGAGCAGTTCTTC

J: TRBJ2-3
V: TRBV27
size: -
D: -
CDR3: CASSLEQGFTDTQYF
DNA: TGTGCCAGCAGTTTGGAACAGGGATTCACAGATACGCAGTATTTT

J: TRBJ2-3
V: TRBV4-3
size: -
D: -
CDR3: CASSQAQRGTDTQYF
DNA: TGCGCCAGCAGCCAAGCTCAGAGGGGGACAGATACGCAGTATTTT

J: TRBJ2-7
V: TRBV7-2
size: once
D: TRBD2
CDR3: CASSLVSGPSYEQYF
DNA: TGTGCCAGCAGCTTAGTTAGCGGGCCATCCTACGAGCAGTACTTC

J: TRBJ2-7
V: TRBV29-1
size: -
D: -
CDR3: CSVEKASSSYEQYF
DNA: TGCAGCGTTGAAAAAGCGTCAAGCTCCTACGAGCAGTACTTC